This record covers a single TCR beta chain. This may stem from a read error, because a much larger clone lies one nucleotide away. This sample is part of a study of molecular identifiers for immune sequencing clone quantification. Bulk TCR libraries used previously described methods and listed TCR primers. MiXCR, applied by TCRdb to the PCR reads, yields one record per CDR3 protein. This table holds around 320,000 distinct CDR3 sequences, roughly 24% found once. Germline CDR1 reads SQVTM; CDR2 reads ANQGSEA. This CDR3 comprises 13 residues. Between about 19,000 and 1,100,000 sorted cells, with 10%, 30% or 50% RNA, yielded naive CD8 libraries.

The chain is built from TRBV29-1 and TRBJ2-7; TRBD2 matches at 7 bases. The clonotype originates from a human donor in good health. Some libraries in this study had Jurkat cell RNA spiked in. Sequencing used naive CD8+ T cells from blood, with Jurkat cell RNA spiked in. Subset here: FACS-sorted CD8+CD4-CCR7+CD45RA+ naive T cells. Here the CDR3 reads CSVEDPRDYERYF. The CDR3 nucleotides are TGCAGCGTTGAAGATCCCAGGGACTACGAGCGGTACTTC.